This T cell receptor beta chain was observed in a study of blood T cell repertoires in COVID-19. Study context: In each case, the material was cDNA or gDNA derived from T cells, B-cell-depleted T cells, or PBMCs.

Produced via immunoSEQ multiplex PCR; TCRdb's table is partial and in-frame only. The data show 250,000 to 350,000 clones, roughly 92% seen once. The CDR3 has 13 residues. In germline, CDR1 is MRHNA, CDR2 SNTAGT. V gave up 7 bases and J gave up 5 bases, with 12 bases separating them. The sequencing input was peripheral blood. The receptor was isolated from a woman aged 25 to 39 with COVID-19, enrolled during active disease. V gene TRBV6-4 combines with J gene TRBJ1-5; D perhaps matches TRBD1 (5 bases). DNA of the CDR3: TGTGCCAGCACCCCCCCGGGGGATCAGCCCCAGCATTTT. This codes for CASTPPGDQPQHF.